This T cell receptor beta chain stems from a study of long-term antiretroviral therapy in people with HIV. Study-wide results and caveats: Documentation of ART adherence, viral resistance or therapy changes was absent. It was observed that HIV repertoires exhibited narrower CDR3 length ranges than controls.

Every specimen held between roughly 0.85-10 million cryopreserved PBMC. These were thawed and washed before DNA extraction. In its sample, this clone was seen once. What it binds is not known. The assay used was immunoSEQ (version v3.0), run at survey level. TCRdb's table, derived via immunoSEQ multiplex PCR, lists solely in-frame clones and lacks some. The table lists fewer than 30,000 clones, approximately 86% of them singletons. CDR3 length equals 17 residues. The ends lost 6 bases at V and 3 bases at J; junction bases unmatched: 9. Germline loops: CDR1 MDHEN, CDR2 SYDVKM. Specimen: unsorted PBMCs, collected around 2.6 years after starting antiretroviral therapy. This sequence originates from a man between 35 and 55 years old with HIV. The V gene is TRBV28, the J gene TRBJ1-6; 9 positions match TRBD1. This chain's CDR3 is CASRWDRDFLYNSPLHF. In DNA form, the CDR3 reads TGTGCCAGCAGGTGGGACAGGGATTTCCTCTATAATTCACCCCTCCACTTT.